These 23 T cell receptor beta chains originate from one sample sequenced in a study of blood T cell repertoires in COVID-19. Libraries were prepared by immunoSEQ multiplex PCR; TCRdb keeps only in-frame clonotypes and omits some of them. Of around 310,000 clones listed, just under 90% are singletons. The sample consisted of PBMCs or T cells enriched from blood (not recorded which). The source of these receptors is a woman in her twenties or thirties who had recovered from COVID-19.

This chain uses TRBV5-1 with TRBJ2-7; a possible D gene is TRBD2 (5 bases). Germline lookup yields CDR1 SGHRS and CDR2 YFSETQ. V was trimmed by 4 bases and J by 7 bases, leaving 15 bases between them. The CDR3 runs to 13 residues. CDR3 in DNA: TGCGCCAGCAGCCTCTATGAAGAGCGGGAGCAGTACTTC. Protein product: CASSLYEEREQYF.

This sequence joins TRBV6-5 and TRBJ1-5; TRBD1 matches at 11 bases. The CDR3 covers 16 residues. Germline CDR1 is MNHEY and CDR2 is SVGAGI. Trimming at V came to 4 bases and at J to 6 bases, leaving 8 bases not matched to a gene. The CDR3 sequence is CASSSLGTGGGQPQHF. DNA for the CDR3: TGTGCCAGCAGTTCCCTCGGGACAGGGGGTGGTCAGCCCCAGCATTTT.

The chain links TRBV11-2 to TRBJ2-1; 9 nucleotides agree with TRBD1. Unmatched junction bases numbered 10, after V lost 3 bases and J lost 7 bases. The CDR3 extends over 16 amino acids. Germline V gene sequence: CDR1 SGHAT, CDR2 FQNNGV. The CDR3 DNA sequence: TGTGCCAGCAGCTTCTACAGGGGGCGCCCCGGGAATGAGCAGTTCTTC. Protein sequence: CASSFYRGRPGNEQFF.

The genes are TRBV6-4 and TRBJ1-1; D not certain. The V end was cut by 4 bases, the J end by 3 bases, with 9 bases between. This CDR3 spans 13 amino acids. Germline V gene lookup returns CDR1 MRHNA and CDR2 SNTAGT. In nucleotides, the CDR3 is TGTGCCAGCAGTGTTGAGGTTCACACTGAAGCTTTCTTT. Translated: CASSVEVHTEAFF.

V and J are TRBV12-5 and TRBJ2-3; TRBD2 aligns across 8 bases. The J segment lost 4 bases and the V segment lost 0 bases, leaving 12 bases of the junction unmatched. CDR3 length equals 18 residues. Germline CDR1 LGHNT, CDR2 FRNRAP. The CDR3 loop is CASGLVLGRREVPDTQYF. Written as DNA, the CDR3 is TGTGCTAGTGGTTTGGTACTGGGACGGCGGGAGGTCCCAGATACGCAGTATTTT.

This chain's CDR3 is CSVEGRLADTQYF. CDR3 in DNA: TGCAGCGTTGAAGGACGACTAGCAGATACGCAGTATTTT. This chain joins TRBV29-1 and TRBJ2-3; D might be TRBD2 (6 bases). The CDR3 totals 13 residues. V shed 1 base and J shed 4 bases, with 9 bases lying between them. Germline lookup yields CDR1 SQVTM and CDR2 ANQGSEA.

The CDR3, as DNA: TGTGCCAGCAGCCTCGTTTCTAGCGGGAACGAGCAGTACTTC. This codes for CASSLVSSGNEQYF. The gene calls are TRBV2 and TRBJ2-7; the match to TRBD2 covers 9 bases. With 6 bases clipped from V and 5 bases from J, the junction kept 8 bases outside the gene matches. Germline V gene lookup returns CDR1 SNHLY and CDR2 FYNNEI. The CDR3 covers 14 residues.

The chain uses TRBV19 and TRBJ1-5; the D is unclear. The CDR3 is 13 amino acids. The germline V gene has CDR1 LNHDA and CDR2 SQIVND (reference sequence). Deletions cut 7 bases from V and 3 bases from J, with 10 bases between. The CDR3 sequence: CASTEKFNQPQHF. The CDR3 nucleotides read TGTGCCAGTACGGAGAAATTCAATCAGCCCCAGCATTTT.

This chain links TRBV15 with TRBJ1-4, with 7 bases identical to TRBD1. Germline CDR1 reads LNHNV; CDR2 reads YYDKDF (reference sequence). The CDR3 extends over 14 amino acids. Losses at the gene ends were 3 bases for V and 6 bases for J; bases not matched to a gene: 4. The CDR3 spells CATSRRGPYEKLFF. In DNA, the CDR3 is TGTGCCACCAGCAGGAGGGGGCCTTATGAAAAACTGTTTTTT.

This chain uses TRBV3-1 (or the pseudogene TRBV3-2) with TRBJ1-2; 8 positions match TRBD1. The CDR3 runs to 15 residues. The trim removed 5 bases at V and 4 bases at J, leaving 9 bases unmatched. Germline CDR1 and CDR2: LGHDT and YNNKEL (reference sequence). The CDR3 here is CASSNGQGRPYGYTF. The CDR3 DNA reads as TGTGCCAGCAGCAATGGACAGGGACGACCCTATGGCTACACCTTC.

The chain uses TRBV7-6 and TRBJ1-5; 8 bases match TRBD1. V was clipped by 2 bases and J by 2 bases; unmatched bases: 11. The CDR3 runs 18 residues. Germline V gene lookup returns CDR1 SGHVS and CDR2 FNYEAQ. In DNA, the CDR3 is TGTGCCAGCAGCTTAAAGAGACAGGGGTCCGAGGGCAATCAGCCCCAGCATTTT. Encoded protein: CASSLKRQGSEGNQPQHF.

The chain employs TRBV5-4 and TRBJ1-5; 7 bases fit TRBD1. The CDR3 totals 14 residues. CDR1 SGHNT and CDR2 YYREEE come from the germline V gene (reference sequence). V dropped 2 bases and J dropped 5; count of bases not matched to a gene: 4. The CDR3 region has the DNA TGTGCCAGCAGCTTCGGGACAGACGATCAGCCCCAGCATTTT. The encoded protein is CASSFGTDDQPQHF.

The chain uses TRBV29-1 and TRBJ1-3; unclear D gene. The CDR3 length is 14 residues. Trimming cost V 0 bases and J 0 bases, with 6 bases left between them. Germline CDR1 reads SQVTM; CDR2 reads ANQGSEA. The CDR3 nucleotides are TGCAGCGTTGAAGACACGGGCTCTGGAAACACCATATATTTT. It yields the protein CSVEDTGSGNTIYF.

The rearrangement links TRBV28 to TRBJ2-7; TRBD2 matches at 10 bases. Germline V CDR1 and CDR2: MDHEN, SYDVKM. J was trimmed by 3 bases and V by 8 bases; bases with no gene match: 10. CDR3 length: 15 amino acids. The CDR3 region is CASSIGTSAGYEQYF. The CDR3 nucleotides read TGTGCCAGCTCTATAGGGACTAGCGCGGGCTACGAGCAGTACTTC.

The CDR3 sequence: CASSSDPGQDVFHTEAFF. The CDR3 DNA reads TGTGCCAGCAGCTCAGATCCGGGACAGGACGTTTTTCACACTGAAGCTTTCTTT. The rearrangement uses TRBV7-9 and TRBJ1-1, with 8 bases that match TRBD1. The V segment lost 4 bases and the J segment 3 bases; nucleotides outside the gene matches: 16. The CDR3 sequence is 18 residues long. The germline V gene has CDR1 SEHNR and CDR2 FQNEAQ (reference sequence).

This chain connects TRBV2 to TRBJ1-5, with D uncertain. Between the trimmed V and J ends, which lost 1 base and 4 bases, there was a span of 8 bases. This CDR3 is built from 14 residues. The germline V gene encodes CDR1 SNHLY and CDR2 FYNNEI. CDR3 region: CASSEELANQPQHF. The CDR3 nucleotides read TGTGCCAGCAGTGAAGAGTTAGCGAATCAGCCCCAGCATTTT. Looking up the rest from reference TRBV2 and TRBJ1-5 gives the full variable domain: EPEVTQTPSHQVTQMGQEVILRCVPISNHLYFYWYRQILGQKVEFLVSFYNNEISEKSEIFDDQFSVERPDGSNFTLKIRSTKLEDSAMYFCASSEELANQPQHFGDGTRLSIL.

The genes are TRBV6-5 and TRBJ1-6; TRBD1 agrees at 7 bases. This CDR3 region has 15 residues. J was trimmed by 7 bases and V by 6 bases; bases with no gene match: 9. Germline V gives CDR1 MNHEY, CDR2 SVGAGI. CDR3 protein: CASRSTGLGNSPLHF. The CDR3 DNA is TGTGCCAGCAGGTCGACAGGGCTAGGGAATTCACCCCTCCACTTT.

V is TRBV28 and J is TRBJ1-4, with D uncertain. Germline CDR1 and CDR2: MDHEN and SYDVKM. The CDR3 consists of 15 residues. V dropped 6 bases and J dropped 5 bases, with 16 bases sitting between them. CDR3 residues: CASSGAGNGNEKLFF. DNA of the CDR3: TGTGCCAGCAGCGGCGCCGGGAATGGGAATGAAAAACTGTTTTTT.

CDR3 region: CASSLDRGNQPQHF. In DNA form, the CDR3 reads TGTGCCAGCAGCCTCGACAGGGGCAATCAGCCCCAGCATTTT. The chain combines TRBV11-2 with TRBJ1-5; 7 positions match TRBD1. V lost 5 bases to trimming and J lost 2 bases; unmatched junction nucleotides: 3. CDR3 length equals 14 residues. Germline V gene sequence: CDR1 SGHAT, CDR2 FQNNGV. Full variable domain (missing parts from reference TRBV11-2 and TRBJ1-5): EAGVAQSPRYKIIEKRQSVAFWCNPISGHATLYWYQQILGQGPKLLIQFQNNGVVDDSQLPKDRFSAERLKGVDSTLKIQPAKLEDSAVYLCASSLDRGNQPQHFGDGTRLSIL.

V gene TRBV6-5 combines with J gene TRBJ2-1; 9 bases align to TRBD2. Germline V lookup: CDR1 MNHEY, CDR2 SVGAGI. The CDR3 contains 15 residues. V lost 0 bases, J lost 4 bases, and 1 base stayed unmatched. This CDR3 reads CASSYSLAGYNEQFF. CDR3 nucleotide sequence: TGTGCCAGCAGTTACTCGCTAGCGGGATACAATGAGCAGTTCTTC.

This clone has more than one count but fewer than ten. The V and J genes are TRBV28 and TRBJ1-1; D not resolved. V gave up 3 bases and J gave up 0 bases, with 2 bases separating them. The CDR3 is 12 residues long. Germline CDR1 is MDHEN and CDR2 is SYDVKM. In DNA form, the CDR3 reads TGTGCCAGCAGTTTCTTGAACACTGAAGCTTTCTTT. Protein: CASSFLNTEAFF.

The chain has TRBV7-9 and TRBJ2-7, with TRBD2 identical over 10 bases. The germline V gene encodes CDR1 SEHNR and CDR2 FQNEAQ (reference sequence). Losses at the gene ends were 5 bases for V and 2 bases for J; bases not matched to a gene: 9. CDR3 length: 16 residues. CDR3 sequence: CASSLDLSGRAYEQYF. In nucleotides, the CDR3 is TGTGCCAGCAGCCTGGACCTAAGCGGGAGGGCCTACGAGCAGTACTTC.

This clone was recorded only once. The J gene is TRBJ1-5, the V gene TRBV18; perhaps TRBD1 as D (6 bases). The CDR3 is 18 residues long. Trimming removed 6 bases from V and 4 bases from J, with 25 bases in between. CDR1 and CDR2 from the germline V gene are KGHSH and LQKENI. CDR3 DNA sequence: TGTGCCAGCTCCCTGAACAGGCGGGGGGCCTTATATAATCAGCCCCAGCATTTT. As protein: CASSLNRRGALYNQPQHF.